The T cell receptor (beta chain) described here comes from a study of T cells in Graves' hyperthyroidism and ophthalmopathy (dated by TCRdb to the late 2010s). General notes on the study: Peripheral blood was sampled at the time of initial diagnosis, prior to any treatment. TCR V-J signatures able to tell the groups apart were searched for in a discovery cohort of 100 patients, of whom roughly 42 had Graves' ophthalmopathy and roughly 57 had stable Graves' hyperthyroidism. An independent validation cohort of around 19 hyperthyroidism patients and approximately 16 patients who later progressed to ophthalmopathy tested prospective prediction of ophthalmopathy. The 100 or so discovery patients were divided at random into training and test sets in a 7:3 ratio. Thyroid tissue and blood T-cell repertoires from more than 5 Graves' hyperthyroidism patients were also compared in the study. After sampling, hyperthyroidism patients received methimazole starting at 30 mg daily, and ophthalmopathy patients received high-dose intravenous methylprednisolone. According to the paper, TCR Vbeta CDR3 sequencing was carried out on some 140 peripheral blood samples, which came from over 40 ophthalmopathy, under 85 hyperthyroidism and approximately 17 progressor patients. Study-level results and caveats: A 13 V-J signature model separated ophthalmopathy from stable hyperthyroidism, with roughly 88% sensitivity and roughly 84% specificity in cross-validation and 80%/75% in testing. No statistical method was used to set the sample size in advance, and investigators knew the group allocation. In validation, the model predicted progression to ophthalmopathy with approximately 71% sensitivity and 72% to 85% specificity, a median of approximately 6.7 months before onset. Blood samples also contained most of the expanded thyroid clonotypes (frequency above 0.001), which suggests that blood repertoires may reflect thyroid immune responses.

This clonotype was detected many times. Its recognized antigen is unknown. The input lacks base qualities; no much larger clone sits a single base away. The V and J ends are trimmed by 5 bases and 5 bases, leaving 15 bases between them. The CDR3 contains 14 residues, cysteine and phenylalanine counted. Of all the DNA, just the CDR3 is kept, 42 bases in frame from base 1. TCR beta CDR3 regions were amplified from RNA transcripts. For the first round of RT-PCR on the TCR CDR3, the HTBI primer set was used together with the Qiagen OneStep RT-PCR kit. A second multiplex PCR round built the libraries, followed by size selection and purification. Libraries were sequenced paired-end with 100 bp reads on an Illumina HiSeq2000. The published analysis was carried out like this. SOAPnuke was used to process the raw data, with reads discarded if the reads contained adapters or uncalled bases, had a mean Phred below 15, or lacked an exact constant-primer or identifier match. COPE v1.2.5 was used to merge high-quality paired reads, and clonotypes were defined as unique nucleotide sequences. MiTCR v1.1 was used to align the clonotypes against IMGT TRBV, TRBD and TRBJ reference segments. Only V-J combinations with frequency above 0.0001, covering approximately 99% of repertoires, were analysed. The TCS score was defined as the ratio of F50 (clonal expansion) to E x V (chaos), calculated using BLOSUM62-based TCRdist between CDR3 peptides within each V-J. Welch's t-statistics and random forest reduced some 510 V-J features to 13, which were used in a naive Bayes classifier (R e1071). Starting from the raw public reads, TCRdb applied fastp trimming at Q25, assembled clones with MiXCR and retained in-frame beta chains. Rows with one shared CDR3 protein collapse into an entry with the most common genes and DNA. Clone size and V and J calls follow TCRdb, not the original study. A total of roughly 180,000 distinct CDR3 sequences appear in this sample, about a tenth of them only once. Together, the top ten hold approximately 20% of the sample.

Hyperthyroidism patients were newly diagnosed, with disease duration under 2 months, and aged 18 to 65 years. Exclusion was applied to patients with uncontrolled infections, other autoimmune diseases, pregnancy or lactation. Diagnoses were established on the basis of clinical symptoms, serum thyroxine and TRAb, thyroid ultrasound, and orbital computed tomography. Blood from progressor patients was drawn when they were first diagnosed with hyperthyroidism, before any ophthalmopathy symptoms appeared. PBMCs were isolated from about 9.2 ml of fresh peripheral blood by Ficoll-Paque density gradient centrifugation. Patients classed as progressors first received a Graves' hyperthyroidism diagnosis and then went on to develop ophthalmopathy during follow-up. Trizol reagent was used to extract total RNA, and RNA quality was then checked on an Agilent 2100 Bioanalyzer.

The sequenced sample consisted of blood. The clonotype was recovered from a woman aged 18-29 years with Graves' hyperthyroidism that later progressed to Graves' ophthalmopathy. The chain is encoded by TRBV12-3 or TRBV12-4 joined to TRBJ1-2; the D gene is perhaps TRBD1, from 6 matching bases. This receptor has the CDR3 CASSPTGSLYGYTF. The DNA reads as follows: TGTGCCAGCAGTCCCACAGGGAGCTTGTATGGCTACACCTTC.